A single T cell receptor (beta chain) is shown here with its context. The CDR3 is made up of 12 amino acids. Germline-derived CDR1 and CDR2 are SGHNT and YYREEE (reference sequence). V was pared by 4 bases and J by 8 bases, with 13 bases between. The PCR contained 60 Vbeta and 13 Jbeta primers. Only in-frame clones appear in the TCRdb table, and some are missing; sequencing was by immunoSEQ multiplex PCR. The sample includes some 120,000 clones, 15% of them seen just once. The sample is drawn from a study of cytomegalovirus exposure and HLA in healthy donors. The chain couples TRBV5-4 to TRBJ2-7; D possibly corresponds to TRBD2 (5 bases). Specimen: PBMCs. The sequence came from a woman younger than 35 in good health and CMV-seronegative. The CDR3 DNA reads TGTGCCAGCAGCGCCGGGGATTCGAAGCAGTACTTC. Residues: CASSAGDSKQYF.